This passage covers 8 T cell receptor beta chains from one sample sequenced in a study of blood T cell repertoires in COVID-19. This table comes from immunoSEQ multiplex PCR, and its TCRdb copy is limited to in-frame clones, with some not included. Here the sample spans some 160,000 clones, about 83% being singletons. What was sequenced was peripheral blood. The receptors here all came from an elderly woman with COVID-19, enrolled during active disease.

The chain is built from TRBV10-3 and TRBJ2-3; 10 nucleotides line up with TRBD2. V gave up 6 bases and J gave up 6 bases; unmatched junction bases: 9. Germline CDR1 and CDR2: ENHRY and SYGVKD. The CDR3 sequence is 15 residues long. The CDR3 sequence is CAIRGTSDLGDTQYF. The CDR3 nucleotides read TGTGCCATCAGGGGGACTAGCGACCTTGGCGATACGCAGTATTTT.

This chain links TRBV28 with TRBJ2-5; 7 bases are a match to TRBD1. After removal of 6 bases from V and 10 bases from J, the junction contained 5 bases not matched to a gene. CDR1 and CDR2 (germline): MDHEN, SYDVKM. The CDR3 runs to 11 residues. CDR3 loop: CASRRDRDQYF. Here the CDR3 DNA reads TGTGCCAGCAGGAGAGACAGGGACCAGTACTTC.

This clone has just a few counts. This rearrangement joins TRBV5-1 to TRBJ2-2; TRBD2 matches at 9 bases. The CDR3 has 17 amino acids. Losses at the gene ends were 0 bases for V and 4 bases for J; bases not matched to a gene: 7. CDR1 SGHRS and CDR2 YFSETQ come from the germline V gene. As DNA, the CDR3 is TGCGCCAGCAGCTTGGCCAAGGGTAGCGGGAGCACCGGGGAGCTGTTTTTT. It codes for CASSLAKGSGSTGELFF. Full variable domain (outside the CDR3, taken from reference TRBV5-1 and TRBJ2-2): KAGVTQTPRYLIKTRGQQVTLSCSPISGHRSVSWYQQTPGQGLQFLFEYFSETQRNKGNFPGRFSGRQFSNSRSEMNVSTLELGDSALYLCASSLAKGSGSTGELFFGEGSRLTVL.

The chain is built from TRBV7-9 and TRBJ1-5, with 7 bases identical to TRBD1. The CDR3 totals 15 residues. From germline, CDR1 is SEHNR and CDR2 FQNEAQ (reference sequence). Losses at the gene ends were 6 bases for V and 5 bases for J; bases not matched to a gene: 10. CDR3 nucleotides: TGTGCCAGCAGTCCAGGGCCAACAGGGGATCAGCCCCAGCATTTT. Its protein is CASSPGPTGDQPQHF.

This chain connects TRBV21-1 to TRBJ1-6; the table gives TRBD1 as D, unverified against the DNA. TRBV21-1 corresponds to a pseudogene. The CDR3 is 17 amino acids. The CDR3 DNA is TGTGCCAGCAGCAATAGTCCGGGGACATTCGAAAATTCACCCCTCCACTTT. This translates into CASSNSPGTFENSPLHF.

V usage is TRBV4-3 and J usage is TRBJ2-2; 9 bases are a match to TRBD2. The CDR3 consists of 22 residues. The germline CDR1 and CDR2 sequences are LGHNA and YSLEER. V lost 0 bases and J lost 0; bases outside the gene matches: 17. CDR3 protein: CASSQDRVAAGGYDPNTGELFF. CDR3 bases: TGCGCCAGCAGCCAAGATCGGGTTGCAGCGGGGGGCTACGATCCGAACACCGGGGAGCTGTTTTTT.

The chain is built from TRBV10-3 and TRBJ1-2; maybe TRBD1 (5 bases). V was shortened by 4 bases and J by 7 bases, with 16 bases between the two germline ends. Germline loops: CDR1 ENHRY, CDR2 SYGVKD. CDR3 length equals 14 residues. CDR3 in amino acids: CAISGQGWVGGYTF. CDR3 DNA sequence: TGTGCCATCAGTGGGCAGGGATGGGTCGGTGGCTACACCTTC.

The chain uses TRBV7-2 and TRBJ2-7; TRBD2 aligns across 8 bases. The J segment lost 7 bases and the V segment lost 4 bases, leaving 15 bases of the junction unmatched. CDR3 length equals 16 residues. Per the germline V gene, CDR1 is SGHTA and CDR2 is FQGNSA. The chain's CDR3 is CASSSLPGGAFYEQYF. CDR3 nucleotides: TGTGCCAGCAGCTCTCTTCCCGGGGGGGCCTTTTATGAGCAGTACTTC.